These T cell receptor beta chains were read from a single sample in a study of CD8 T cells in Susac syndrome. TCRdb ran MiXCR on the immunoSEQ multiplex PCR reads and lists one entry per CDR3 protein. Here the sample spans 170,000 or so distinct CDR3 sequences, approximately 94% being singletons. Material: CD4+ T cells from PBMCs. These receptors all come from a human donor with multiple sclerosis. The CDR3 runs from the conserved cysteine through the conserved F or W. The D gene is left open where the match is weak.

j_call d_call v_call cdr3_aa
TRBJ1-6 - TRBV9 CASSPRGRSPLHF
TRBJ2-7 TRBD1 TRBV9 CASSPRGTGGVEQYF
TRBJ1-2 TRBD1 TRBV30 CAWNDRGDYGYTF
TRBJ1-1 - TRBV3-1 CASSLESEEAFF
TRBJ1-1 - TRBV29-1 CSVARLMNTEAFF
TRBJ2-2 - TRBV5-1 CASSLTSSLSTGELFF
TRBJ2-4 - TRBV2 CASSGVGKNIQYF
TRBJ2-1 TRBD2 TRBV12-3/TRBV12-4 CASSLAGVSNEQFF
TRBJ2-1 - TRBV4-3 CASSPIKGDEQFF
TRBJ2-5 TRBD1 TRBV12-3/TRBV12-4 CASSAGQGTVQETQYF
TRBJ2-7 TRBD2 TRBV7-2 CASSPTSGAYEQYF
TRBJ2-7 - TRBV2 CASSEQDTEQYF
TRBJ2-1 TRBD2 TRBV27 CASSLFGVAGGRGDEQFF
TRBJ1-4 - TRBV5-1 CASSPLATNEKLFF
TRBJ2-5 TRBD1 TRBV19 CASSTTTGEETQYF
TRBJ1-1 TRBD1 TRBV5-1 CASSPGQPGTEAFF
TRBJ2-1 TRBD2 TRBV9 CASSARGAGAFNEQFF
TRBJ2-7 - TRBV11-2 CASSYRTGGYEQYF
TRBJ2-2 - TRBV6-6 CATHRDTGELFF
TRBJ2-7 TRBD2 TRBV24-1 CATSDRLASGSNIYEQYF